Below, 12 T cell receptor beta chains from the same sample are listed, as sequenced in a study of Ad26.COV2.S vaccination and SARS-CoV-2 variants. The method was immunoSEQ multiplex PCR; TCRdb's version includes in-frame clones alone and lacks a portion of them. The sample shows 400,000 to 500,000 clones, roughly 90% of them seen only once. The treatment denotes: 15 to 20 received Ad26.COV2.S at low or high dose, single or two shots; roughly five received placebo; per-sample allocation not given. The samples date from day 63 after the first vaccine or placebo injection. Sequencing was performed on peripheral blood, taken in a trial of Ad26.COV2.S vaccine versus placebo. Source of these receptors: a person between 18 and 60 years old who received the Ad26.COV2.S COVID-19 vaccine or a placebo.

The chain couples TRBV7-8 to TRBJ1-5, with D perhaps matching TRBD1 (5 bases). Trimming shortened V by 5 bases and J by 0 bases, and 11 bases separated the two germline ends. The CDR3 consists of 15 residues. Germline assignment: CDR1 SGHVS and CDR2 FQNEAQ. The CDR3 is CASSVGTDSNQPQHF. CDR3 bases: TGTGCCAGCAGCGTCGGGACGGATAGCAATCAGCCCCAGCATTTT.

The V gene is TRBV7-8, the J gene TRBJ2-7; 8 bases match TRBD1. Germline trimming cut 5 bases from V and 0 bases from J; bases unmatched to any gene: 9. CDR3 length equals 16 residues. In germline, CDR1 is SGHVS, CDR2 FQNEAQ. DNA for the CDR3: TGTGCCAGCAGCCTACCGGGACAGGCTTCCTCCTACGAGCAGTACTTC. Encoded protein: CASSLPGQASSYEQYF.

This chain joins TRBV28 and TRBJ2-7, with D possibly being TRBD1 or TRBD2 (5 bases each). Germline V gene lookup returns CDR1 MDHEN and CDR2 SYDVKM. V lost 6 bases, J lost 5 bases, and 17 bases lay in between. The CDR3 runs 14 residues. CDR3 nucleotide sequence: TGTGCCAGCAGCCCCGGGGCACCCATGGACGAGCAGTACTTC. Translation: CASSPGAPMDEQYF.

The J gene is TRBJ1-1, the V gene TRBV14, with D uncertain. Trimming pared 2 bases from V and 5 bases from J, leaving 6 bases between. The V gene's germline CDR1 is SGHDN and CDR2 FVKESK. The CDR3 totals 12 residues. For the CDR3, the DNA is TGTGCCAGCAGCCAACTAGGGACTGAAGCTTTCTTT. Encoded protein: CASSQLGTEAFF.

The V call is TRBV15, the J call TRBJ2-7; D is unresolved. V was pared by 6 bases and J by 2 bases, with 14 bases between. CDR3 length: 14 residues. CDR1 and CDR2 from the germline V gene are LNHNV and YYDKDF (reference sequence). CDR3 protein: CATSTAVTPYEQYF. DNA of the CDR3: TGTGCCACCAGTACTGCCGTGACCCCCTACGAGCAGTACTTC.

The V and J genes are TRBV29-1 and TRBJ2-2, with D perhaps TRBD1 (5 bases). Trimming stripped 7 bases from V and 8 bases from J, with 14 bases between. The CDR3 runs to 12 residues. The germline V gene has CDR1 SQVTM and CDR2 ANQGSEA. DNA for the CDR3: TGCAGCGCAAGCCAGGGTGGAGGGGAGCTGTTTTTT. Translated, it gives CSASQGGGELFF.

On this clone itself: This CDR3 is also generated by other DNA sequences in the sample. The chain has TRBV9 and TRBJ1-5; D gene unclear. The CDR3 totals 13 residues. Germline V lookup: CDR1 SGDLS, CDR2 YYNGEE. V lost 0 bases and J 4 bases, leaving 5 bases between the germline ends. The CDR3 protein is CASSVGPNQPQHF. The CDR3 DNA reads as TGTGCCAGCAGCGTAGGGCCTAATCAGCCCCAGCATTTT.

CDR3 in amino acids: CASGRGGGQPQHF. CDR3 nucleotides: TGTGCCTCCGGAAGAGGGGGTGGACAGCCCCAGCATTTT. The chain is built from TRBV19 and TRBJ1-5; D may be TRBD1 (6 bases). CDR1 is LNHDA, CDR2 SQIVND, per germline (reference sequence). The CDR3 length is 13 residues. Between the trimmed V and J ends, which lost 11 bases and 7 bases, there was a span of 18 bases.

DNA of the CDR3: TGTGCCAGTAGTTCATACAGATTCGCGAACACCGGGGAGCTGTTTTTT. Translated, it gives CASSSYRFANTGELFF. The rearrangement uses TRBV19 and TRBJ2-2; D call uncertain. Germline V gene lookup returns CDR1 LNHDA and CDR2 SQIVND (reference sequence). The CDR3 runs 16 residues. V shed 5 bases and J shed 0 bases, with 13 bases lying between them. Full variable domain (rest looked up from reference TRBV19 and TRBJ2-2): DGGITQSPKYLFRKEGQNVTLSCEQNLNHDAMYWYRQDPGQGLRLIYYSQIVNDFQKGDIAEGYSVSREKKESFPLTVTSAQKNPTAFYLCASSSYRFANTGELFFGEGSRLTVL.

The V gene is TRBV6-2 or TRBV6-3, the J gene TRBJ2-1, with TRBD2 matching 11 bases. Per the germline V gene, CDR1 is MNHEY and CDR2 is SVGEGT. V gave up 0 bases and J gave up 0 bases; unmatched junction bases: 13. This CDR3 is built from 21 residues. The CDR3 is CASSYSSGLAGLLGSYNEQFF. In DNA form, the CDR3 reads TGTGCCAGCAGTTACTCGTCTGGACTAGCGGGCCTTCTGGGCTCCTACAATGAGCAGTTCTTC.

The chain is built from TRBV7-2 and TRBJ2-3, with TRBD1 as a possible D gene (6 bases). Germline V gene sequence: CDR1 SGHTA, CDR2 FQGNSA. The CDR3 consists of 15 residues. The V end lost 0 bases, the J end lost 1 base, and 8 bases lay between the germline ends. The CDR3: CASSLAGQRTDTQYF. For the CDR3, the DNA is TGTGCCAGCAGCTTAGCGGGACAACGCACAGATACGCAGTATTTT.

The chain combines TRBV6-2 or TRBV6-3 with TRBJ1-1, with D tentatively TRBD1 (6 bases). V shed 0 bases and J shed 8 bases, with 16 bases lying between them. CDR1 and CDR2 (germline): MNHEY, SVGEGT. The CDR3 extends over 15 amino acids. CDR3 bases: TGTGCCAGCAGTTACTCGGGGGGCGGCGTCTCCGAAGCTTTCTTT. This sequence encodes CASSYSGGGVSEAFF.